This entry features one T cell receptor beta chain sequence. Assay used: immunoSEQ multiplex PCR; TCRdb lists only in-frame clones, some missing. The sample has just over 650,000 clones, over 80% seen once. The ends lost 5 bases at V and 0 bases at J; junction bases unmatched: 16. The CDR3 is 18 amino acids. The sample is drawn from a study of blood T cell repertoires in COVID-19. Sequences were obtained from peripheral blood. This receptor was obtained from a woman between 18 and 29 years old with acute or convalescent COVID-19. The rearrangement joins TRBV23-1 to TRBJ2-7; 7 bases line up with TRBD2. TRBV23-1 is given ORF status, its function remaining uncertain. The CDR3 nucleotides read TGCGCCAGCAGTATAACTTCTCCGCTAGCGGTAAGCTCCTACGAGCAGTACTTC. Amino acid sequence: CASSITSPLAVSSYEQYF.